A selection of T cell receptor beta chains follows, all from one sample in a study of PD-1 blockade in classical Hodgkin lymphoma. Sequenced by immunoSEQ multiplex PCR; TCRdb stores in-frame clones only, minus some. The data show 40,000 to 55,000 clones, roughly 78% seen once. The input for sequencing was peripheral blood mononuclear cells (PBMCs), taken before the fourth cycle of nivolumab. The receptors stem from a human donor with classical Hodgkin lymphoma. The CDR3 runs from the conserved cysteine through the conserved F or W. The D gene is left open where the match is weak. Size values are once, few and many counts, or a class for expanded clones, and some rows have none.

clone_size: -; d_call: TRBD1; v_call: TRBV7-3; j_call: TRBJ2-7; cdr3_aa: CASSFGQGYEQYF; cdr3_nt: TGTGCCAGCAGCTTTGGACAGGGCTACGAGCAGTACTTC
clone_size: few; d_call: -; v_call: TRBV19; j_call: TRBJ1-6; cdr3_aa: CASSMVEFNSPLHF; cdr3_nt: TGTGCCAGTAGTATGGTAGAGTTCAATTCACCCCTCCACTTT
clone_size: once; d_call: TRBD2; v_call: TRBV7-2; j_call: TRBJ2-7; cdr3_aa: CASSFGGGGAPEQYF; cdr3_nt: TGTGCCAGCAGCTTCGGTGGCGGGGGAGCGCCCGAGCAGTACTTC
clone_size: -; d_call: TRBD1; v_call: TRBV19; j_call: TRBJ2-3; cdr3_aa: CASRLDRGGTDTQYF; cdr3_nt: TGTGCCAGTAGACTGGACAGGGGAGGCACAGATACGCAGTATTTT
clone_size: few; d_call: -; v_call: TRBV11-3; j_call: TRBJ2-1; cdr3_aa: CASSLDQGGSSSYNEQFF; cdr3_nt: TGTGCCAGCAGCTTAGATCAGGGAGGCTCAAGCTCCTACAATGAGCAGTTCTTC
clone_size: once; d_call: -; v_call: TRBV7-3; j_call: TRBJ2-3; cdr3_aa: CASHPGGPGDTQYF; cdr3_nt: TGTGCCAGTCACCCTGGAGGGCCAGGGGATACGCAGTATTTT
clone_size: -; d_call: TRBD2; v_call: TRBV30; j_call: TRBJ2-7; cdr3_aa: CAWSVHRTGGDEQYF; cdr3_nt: TGTGCCTGGAGTGTACATAGGACGGGAGGGGACGAGCAGTACTTC
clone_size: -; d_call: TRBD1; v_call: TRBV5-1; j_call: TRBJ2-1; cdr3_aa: CASSTRQGAYNEQFF; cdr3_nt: TGCGCCAGCAGCACTCGACAGGGGGCCTACAATGAGCAGTTCTTC
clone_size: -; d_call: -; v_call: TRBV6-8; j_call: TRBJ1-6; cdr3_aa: CASSYTERVRNSPLHF; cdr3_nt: TGTGCCAGCAGTTATACCGAAAGGGTGCGCAATTCACCCCTCCACTTT
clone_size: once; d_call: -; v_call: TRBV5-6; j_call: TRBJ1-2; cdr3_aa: CASSLGPYSDGYTF; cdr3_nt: TGTGCCAGCAGCCTGGGACCTTATTCCGACGGCTACACCTTC
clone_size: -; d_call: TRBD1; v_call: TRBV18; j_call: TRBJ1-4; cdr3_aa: CASSGTGLNEKLFF; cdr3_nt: TGTGCCAGCTCTGGGACAGGCCTTAATGAAAAACTGTTTTTT
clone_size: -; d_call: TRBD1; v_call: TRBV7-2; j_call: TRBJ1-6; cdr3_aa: CASSFTGTENSPLHF; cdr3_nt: TGTGCCAGCAGCTTTACCGGGACAGAGAATTCACCCCTCCACTTT
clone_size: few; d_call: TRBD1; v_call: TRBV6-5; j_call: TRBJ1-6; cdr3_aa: CASSATGGHSPLHF; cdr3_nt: TGTGCCAGCAGTGCCACAGGGGGCCATTCACCCCTCCACTTT
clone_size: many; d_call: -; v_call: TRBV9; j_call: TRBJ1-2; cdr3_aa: CASSVARGAYTF; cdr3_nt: TGTGCCAGCAGCGTAGCCCGGGGAGCGTACACCTTC
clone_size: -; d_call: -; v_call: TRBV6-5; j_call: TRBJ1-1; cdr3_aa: CASRLTGNTEAFF; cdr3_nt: TGTGCCAGCAGATTGACAGGGAACACTGAAGCTTTCTTT
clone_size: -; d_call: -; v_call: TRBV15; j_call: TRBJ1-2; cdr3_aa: CATSRASRGADYGYTF; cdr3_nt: TGTGCCACCAGCAGAGCCTCACGGGGCGCTGACTATGGCTACACCTTC
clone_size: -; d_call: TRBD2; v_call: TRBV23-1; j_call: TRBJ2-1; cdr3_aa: CASSLRAGGLLSYNEQFF; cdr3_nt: TGCGCCAGCAGCCTCCGGGCGGGGGGCCTTCTTTCCTACAATGAGCAGTTCTTC